Listed below are T cell receptor beta chains from one sample, sequenced in a study of T cells in Graves' hyperthyroidism and ophthalmopathy. TCRdb ran MiXCR on the multiplex PCR reads and lists one entry per CDR3 protein. The sample has 200,000 to 250,000 distinct CDR3 sequences, about a sixth seen once. Sequenced sample: blood. Receptor source: a man aged 50-59 years with Graves' hyperthyroidism. CDR3s include the opening cysteine and the closing phenylalanine or tryptophan. The D gene is left open where the match is weak. Clone sizes are given selectively: once, few, many, or a class where the clone is expanded.

DNA: TGTGCCAGCAGTGAACGATTTAGATCCAGGGGAGTAGGGGGCACTGAAGCTTTCTTT
CDR3: CASSERFRSRGVGGTEAFF
D: NA
V: TRBV6-1
J: TRBJ1-1
size: many

DNA: TGCAGCGCCAAGAGGGACAGGGGGTTTTCAAAACTGTTTTTT
CDR3: CSAKRDRGFSKLFF
D: TRBD1
V: TRBV29-1
J: TRBJ1-4
size: NA

DNA: TGTGCCATCAGAAAGGACAGGGGGGAGACCCAGTACTTC
CDR3: CAIRKDRGETQYF
D: TRBD1
V: TRBV10-3
J: TRBJ2-5
size: many

DNA: NA
CDR3: CASILDRENSPLHF
D: NA
V: TRBV28
J: TRBJ1-6
size: many

DNA: TGTGCCAGCAGCCCGGGACTAGCGGGAGGTGCCGGGGAGCTGTTTTTT
CDR3: CASSPGLAGGAGELFF
D: TRBD2
V: TRBV11-2
J: TRBJ2-2
size: NA

DNA: TGTGCCAGCCTCGGGACTAGCGGGAGGGCCTTCTACAATGAGCAGTTCTTC
CDR3: CASLGTSGRAFYNEQFF
D: TRBD2
V: TRBV27
J: TRBJ2-1
size: many

DNA: TGCGCCAGCAGCCATTCTGTGAGGGCGGCTTACGAGCAGTACTTC
CDR3: CASSHSVRAAYEQYF
D: NA
V: TRBV4-1
J: TRBJ2-7
size: NA

DNA: TGCGCCAGCAGCCCTATCCCGGGGAATACGCAGTATTTT
CDR3: CASSPIPGNTQYF
D: NA
V: TRBV5-1
J: TRBJ2-3
size: many

DNA: TGTGCCAGCAGCTTCAACAGATATAACACTGAAGCTTTCTTT
CDR3: CASSFNRYNTEAFF
D: NA
V: TRBV7-9
J: TRBJ1-1
size: many

DNA: TGTGCCTGGAGCGCCCAAGACAGTTCCTACGAGCAGTACTTC
CDR3: CAWSAQDSSYEQYF
D: NA
V: TRBV30
J: TRBJ2-7
size: NA

DNA: TGTGCCAGCCAACTAGCGGGAGTTTACAATGAGCAGTTCTTC
CDR3: CASQLAGVYNEQFF
D: TRBD2
V: TRBV28
J: TRBJ2-1
size: many

DNA: TGTGCCAGCAGCCCTACAGGGGAGCGGGATACGCAGTATTTT
CDR3: CASSPTGERDTQYF
D: TRBD1
V: TRBV12-3/TRBV12-4
J: TRBJ2-3
size: many

DNA: TGCAGTGCTAGGCCGGGTTCTGTAACTAATGAAAAACTGCTTTTT
CDR3: CSARPGSVTNEKLLF
D: NA
V: TRBV20-1
J: TRBJ1-4
size: few

DNA: TGTGCCAGCAGCTTAGAGGGCGGGAACTCCTACAATGAGCAGTTCTTC
CDR3: CASSLEGGNSYNEQFF
D: NA
V: TRBV11-3
J: TRBJ2-1
size: few

DNA: TGTGCCAGCTCACCAAGGGGACAGGGACCTAAAGAGACCCAGTACTTC
CDR3: CASSPRGQGPKETQYF
D: TRBD1
V: TRBV18
J: TRBJ2-5
size: NA

DNA: TGTGCCAGCAGCATAGGGGGGGAGCAGTACTTC
CDR3: CASSIGGEQYF
D: NA
V: TRBV5-4
J: TRBJ2-7
size: NA

DNA: TGTGCCAGCAGCTTCGGGCGGGAGGGCGTCACCGGGGAGCTGTTTTTT
CDR3: CASSFGREGVTGELFF
D: TRBD2
V: TRBV11-3
J: TRBJ2-2
size: few

DNA: TGTGCCAGCAGACGACAGGGCGGGGTAGATACGCAGTATTTT
CDR3: CASRRQGGVDTQYF
D: NA
V: TRBV6-1
J: TRBJ2-3
size: many